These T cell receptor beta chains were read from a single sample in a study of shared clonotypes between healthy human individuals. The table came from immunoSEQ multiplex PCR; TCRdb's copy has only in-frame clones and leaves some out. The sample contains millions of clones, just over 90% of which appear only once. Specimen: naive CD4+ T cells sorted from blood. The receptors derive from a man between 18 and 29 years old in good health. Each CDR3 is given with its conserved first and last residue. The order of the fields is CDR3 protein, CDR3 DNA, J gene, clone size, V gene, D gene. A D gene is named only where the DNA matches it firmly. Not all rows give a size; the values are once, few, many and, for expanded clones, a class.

CASSYGISGANVLTF | TGTGCCAGCAGTTACGGAATTTCTGGGGCCAACGTCCTGACTTTC | TRBJ2-6 | once | TRBV6-5 | .
CASSQEAVNTGELFF | TGCGCCAGCAGCCAAGAAGCGGTGAACACCGGGGAGCTGTTTTTT | TRBJ2-2 | . | TRBV4-1 | .
CASSANNYGYTF | TGTGCCAGCAGCGCAAACAACTATGGCTACACCTTC | TRBJ1-2 | . | TRBV14 | .
CASSTGPNNYEQYF | TGTGCCAGCAGCACCGGGCCGAACAACTACGAGCAGTACTTC | TRBJ2-7 | . | TRBV7-2 | .
CASTGSRSLHYEQYF | TGCGCCAGCACCGGATCGAGGAGCCTACACTACGAGCAGTACTTC | TRBJ2-7 | . | TRBV10-2 | .
CASSQEWGGHQETQYF | TGCGCCAGCAGCCAAGAATGGGGCGGCCACCAAGAGACCCAGTACTTC | TRBJ2-5 | . | TRBV4-3 | .
CASSLANSNDKTDTQYF | TGCGCCAGCAGCTTGGCTAACAGTAACGATAAGACAGATACGCAGTATTTT | TRBJ2-3 | . | TRBV5-1 | .
CASSPSLGVANTEAFF | TGTGCCAGCTCACCAAGTCTAGGTGTAGCGAACACTGAAGCTTTCTTT | TRBJ1-1 | . | TRBV18 | .
CASKTRGEREYEQFF | TGTGCCAGCAAAACCCGGGGCGAGCGGGAGTATGAGCAGTTCTTC | TRBJ2-1 | . | TRBV6-5 | TRBD2
CASSYSAGLDQPQHF | TGTGCCAGCAGTTACTCGGCAGGGCTGGATCAGCCCCAGCATTTT | TRBJ1-5 | . | TRBV6-5 | .
CASSFRGENTEAFF | TGTGCCAGCAGCTTTCGAGGTGAGAACACTGAAGCTTTCTTT | TRBJ1-1 | . | TRBV5-4 | .
CASSPESNTGELFF | TGTGCCAGCAGCCCTGAGTCGAACACCGGGGAGCTGTTTTTT | TRBJ2-2 | . | TRBV2 | .
CASRRTELGYTF | TGTGCCAGCAGAAGGACTGAACTTGGCTACACCTTC | TRBJ1-2 | . | TRBV6-1 | .
CASSILAGATGELFF | TGTGCCAGCAGTATACTAGCGGGAGCCACCGGGGAGCTGTTTTTT | TRBJ2-2 | once | TRBV2 | TRBD2
CASTLTGAGNTIYF | TGTGCCAGCACCCTTACAGGGGCCGGAAACACCATATATTTT | TRBJ1-3 | . | TRBV28 | TRBD1
CASSYGRLSTDTQYF | TGTGCCAGCAGCTATGGCAGGTTAAGCACAGATACGCAGTATTTT | TRBJ2-3 | . | TRBV7-2 | .
CASSPGGVSGTEAFF | TGTGCCAGCAGCCCCGGCGGTGTATCGGGCACTGAAGCTTTCTTT | TRBJ1-1 | once | TRBV9 | .
CASSFWADTDTQYF | TGTGCCAGCAGTTTCTGGGCGGACACAGATACGCAGTATTTT | TRBJ2-3 | . | TRBV25-1 | .
CASSLKASSSYEQYF | TGTGCCAGCAGTTTAAAGGCTAGCTCGTCCTACGAGCAGTACTTC | TRBJ2-7 | . | TRBV27 | .
CASSSQRGGGTSGTNEQFF | TGTGCCAGCAGCTCCCAAAGGGGTGGGGGGACTAGCGGTACCAATGAGCAGTTCTTC | TRBJ2-1 | . | TRBV11-2 | TRBD2
CASSKALGTSGGPYEQYF | TGTGCCAGCAGCAAAGCGTTAGGGACTAGCGGGGGTCCCTACGAGCAGTACTTC | TRBJ2-7 | . | TRBV21-1 | .
CASSPIDTSGEQYF | TGTGCCAGCTCACCTATCGACACGTCCGGCGAGCAGTACTTC | TRBJ2-7 | . | TRBV18 | .
CASSSYRAVGELFF | TGTGCCAGCAGCTCGTACAGGGCCGTCGGGGAGCTGTTTTTT | TRBJ2-2 | . | TRBV5-6 | .
CASSRSRGLNTEAFF | TGTGCCAGCAGCAGATCCAGGGGCCTGAACACTGAAGCTTTCTTT | TRBJ1-1 | . | TRBV5-6 | .
CASSLSPGQGPTGELFF | TGCGCCAGCAGCTTGTCACCGGGACAGGGTCCAACCGGGGAGCTGTTTTTT | TRBJ2-2 | . | TRBV5-1 | TRBD1
CATEAYGQGPNEQFF | TGTGCCACGGAAGCTTACGGACAGGGGCCCAATGAGCAGTTCTTC | TRBJ2-1 | . | TRBV10-3 | TRBD1
CSVVGTGDTQYF | TGCAGCGTTGTTGGGACGGGAGATACGCAGTATTTT | TRBJ2-3 | . | TRBV29-1 | .
CASSLVGGSPYSNQPQHF | TGTGCCAGCAGCTTAGTAGGCGGCAGTCCTTATAGCAATCAGCCCCAGCATTTT | TRBJ1-5 | once | TRBV7-8 | .
CASSLEGDRASYYGYTF | TGTGCCAGCAGCTTAGAGGGGGACCGCGCTTCTTACTATGGCTACACCTTC | TRBJ1-2 | . | TRBV7-9 | .
CASSLLRTGWADTQYF | TGTGCCAGCAGTTTACTACGGACAGGGTGGGCAGATACGCAGTATTTT | TRBJ2-3 | . | TRBV27 | TRBD1
CAWSVGATRTGGKRAFF | TGTGCCTGGAGTGTCGGGGCGACAAGGACAGGGGGCAAGCGGGCTTTCTTT | TRBJ1-1 | . | TRBV30 | TRBD1
CASSLRQGDEQYF | TGTGCCAGCAGCTTGCGACAGGGAGACGAGCAGTACTTC | TRBJ2-7 | once | TRBV5-6 | TRBD1
CASSTPSGGSYEQYF | TGTGCCAGTAGTACCCCTTCCGGGGGGTCCTACGAGCAGTACTTC | TRBJ2-7 | . | TRBV19 | TRBD2
CASSLDPLNYGYTF | TGCGCCAGCAGCTTGGACCCCCTTAACTATGGCTACACCTTC | TRBJ1-2 | . | TRBV5-1 | .
CASSLGGDNYGYTF | TGTGCCAGCAGCTTGGGAGGGGACAACTATGGCTACACCTTC | TRBJ1-2 | . | TRBV5-4 | .
CASSQSPKFQGELDYGYTF | TGTGCCAGCAGCCAATCCCCAAAGTTCCAAGGGGAACTCGACTATGGCTACACCTTC | TRBJ1-2 | once | TRBV14 | .
CASYRDTQETQYF | TGTGCCAGCTACCGGGACACCCAAGAGACCCAGTACTTC | TRBJ2-5 | . | TRBV2 | .
CASGTSRFSSYEQYF | TGTGCCAGCGGGACTAGTCGGTTTAGCTCCTACGAGCAGTACTTC | TRBJ2-7 | . | TRBV5-6 | TRBD2
CASSPELSYEQYF | TGTGCCAGCTCACCAGAACTTTCCTACGAGCAGTACTTC | TRBJ2-7 | . | TRBV18 | .
CASSIQTANTGELFF | TGTGCCAGCAGTATCCAGACAGCGAACACCGGGGAGCTGTTTTTT | TRBJ2-2 | . | TRBV6-6 | .
CASRLDRGSHNEQFF | TGTGCCAGCAGATTAGACAGGGGATCACACAATGAGCAGTTCTTC | TRBJ2-1 | . | TRBV5-4 | TRBD1
CAWTPGTTNIQYF | TGTGCCTGGACCCCCGGGACTACAAACATTCAGTACTTC | TRBJ2-4 | . | TRBV30 | TRBD2
CASSIPTQGRGNTIYF | TGTGCCAGTAGTATACCGACCCAGGGGCGCGGAAACACCATATATTTT | TRBJ1-3 | . | TRBV19 | .
CASSFTAGGSTDTQYF | TGTGCCAGCAGCTTTACAGCGGGGGGAAGCACAGATACGCAGTATTTT | TRBJ2-3 | . | TRBV11-2 | TRBD2
CASSLAGLGNTEAFF | TGCGCCAGCAGCTTGGCCGGGCTAGGGAACACTGAAGCTTTCTTT | TRBJ1-1 | . | TRBV5-1 | .
CASSLSEETSTDTQYF | TGTGCCAGCAGTTTATCCGAGGAGACTAGCACAGATACGCAGTATTTT | TRBJ2-3 | . | TRBV27 | .
CASSFLEQGVTEAFF | TGTGCCAGCAGTTTCTTAGAACAGGGGGTAACTGAAGCTTTCTTT | TRBJ1-1 | . | TRBV7-8 | TRBD1
CASSMSPRGNVLTF | TGTGCCAGTAGTATGTCCCCGAGGGGCAACGTCCTGACTTTC | TRBJ2-6 | . | TRBV19 | .
CASSERTGLTGETQYF | TGTGCCAGCAGTGAACGGACAGGTCTTACTGGAGAGACCCAGTACTTC | TRBJ2-5 | . | TRBV6-1 | TRBD1
CASSQRTGGGGEQYF | TGCGCCAGCAGCCAACGGACAGGGGGCGGCGGCGAGCAGTACTTC | TRBJ2-7 | once | TRBV5-1 | TRBD1
CASSLNAGNSPLHF | TGTGCCAGCAGCTTAAACGCCGGAAATTCACCCCTCCACTTT | TRBJ1-6 | . | TRBV7-3 | .
CSAPLASEQFF | TGCAGTGCTCCCCTGGCCAGCGAGCAGTTCTTC | TRBJ2-1 | . | TRBV20-1 | .
CASTPGGHTEAFF | TGTGCCAGCACTCCGGGGGGCCACACTGAAGCTTTCTTT | TRBJ1-1 | . | TRBV6-5 | .
CASTQGGASGRLDEQFF | TGTGCCAGCACCCAAGGGGGGGCTAGCGGGAGGTTAGATGAGCAGTTCTTC | TRBJ2-1 | . | TRBV7-2 | TRBD2
CASSDPTSGKDTQYF | TGTGCCAGCAGCGATCCGACTAGCGGGAAGGATACGCAGTATTTT | TRBJ2-3 | . | TRBV5-4 | TRBD2